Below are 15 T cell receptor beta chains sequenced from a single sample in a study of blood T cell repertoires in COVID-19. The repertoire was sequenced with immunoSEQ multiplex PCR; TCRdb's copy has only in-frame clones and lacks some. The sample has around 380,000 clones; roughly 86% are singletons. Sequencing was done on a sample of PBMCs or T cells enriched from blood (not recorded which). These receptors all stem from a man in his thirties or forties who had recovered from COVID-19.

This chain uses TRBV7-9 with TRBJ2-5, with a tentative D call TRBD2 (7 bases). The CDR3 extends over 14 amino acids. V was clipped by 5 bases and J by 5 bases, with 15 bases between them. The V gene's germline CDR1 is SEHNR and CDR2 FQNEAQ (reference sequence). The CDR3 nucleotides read TGTGCCAGCAGCCTATCAGGGAGGGGGGAGACCCAGTACTTC. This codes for CASSLSGRGETQYF. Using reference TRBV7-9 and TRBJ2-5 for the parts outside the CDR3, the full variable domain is DTGVSQNPRHKITKRGQNVTFRCDPISEHNRLYWYRQTLGQGPEFLTYFQNEAQLEKSRLLSDRFSAERPKGSFSTLEIQRTEQGDSAMYLCASSLSGRGETQYFGPGTRLLVL.

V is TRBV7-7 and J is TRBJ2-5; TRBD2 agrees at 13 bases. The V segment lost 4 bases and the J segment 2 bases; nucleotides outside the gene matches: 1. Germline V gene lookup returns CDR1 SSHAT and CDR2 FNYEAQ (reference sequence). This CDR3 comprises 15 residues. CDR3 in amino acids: CASSSTSGGQETQYF. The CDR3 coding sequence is TGTGCCAGCAGCTCGACTAGCGGGGGGCAAGAGACCCAGTACTTC.

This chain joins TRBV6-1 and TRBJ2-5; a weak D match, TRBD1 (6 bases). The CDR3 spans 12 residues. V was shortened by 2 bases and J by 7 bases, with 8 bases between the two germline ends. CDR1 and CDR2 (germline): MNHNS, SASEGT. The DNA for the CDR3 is TGTGCCAGCAGTGAAATAGGGGGGACCCAGTACTTC. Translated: CASSEIGGTQYF.

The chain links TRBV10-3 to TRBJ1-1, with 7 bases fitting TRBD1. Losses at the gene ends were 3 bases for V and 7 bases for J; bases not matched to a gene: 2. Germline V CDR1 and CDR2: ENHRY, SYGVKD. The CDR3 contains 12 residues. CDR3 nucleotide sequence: TGTGCCATCAGTGATGGGACAGATGAAGCTTTCTTT. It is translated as CAISDGTDEAFF.

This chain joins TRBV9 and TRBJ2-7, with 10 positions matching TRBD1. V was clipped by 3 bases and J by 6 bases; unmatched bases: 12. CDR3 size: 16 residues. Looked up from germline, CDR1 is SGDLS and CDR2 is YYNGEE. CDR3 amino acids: CASSETPGQGEVEQYF. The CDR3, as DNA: TGTGCCAGCAGCGAGACACCTGGACAGGGGGAGGTCGAGCAGTACTTC. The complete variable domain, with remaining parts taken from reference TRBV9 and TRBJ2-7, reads DSGVTQTPKHLITATGQRVTLRCSPRSGDLSVYWYQQSLDQGLQFLIQYYNGEERAKGNILERFSAQQFPDLHSELNLSSLELGDSALYFCASSETPGQGEVEQYFGPGTRLTVT.

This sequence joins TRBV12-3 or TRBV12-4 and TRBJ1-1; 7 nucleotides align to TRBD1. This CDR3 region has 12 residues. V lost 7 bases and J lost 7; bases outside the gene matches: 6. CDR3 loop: CASTHGTVEAFF. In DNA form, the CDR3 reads TGTGCCAGCACCCACGGGACAGTTGAAGCTTTCTTT.

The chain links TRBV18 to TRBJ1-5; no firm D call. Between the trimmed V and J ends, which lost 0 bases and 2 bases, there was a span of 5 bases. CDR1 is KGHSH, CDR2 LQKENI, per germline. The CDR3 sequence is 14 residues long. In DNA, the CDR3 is TGTGCCAGCTCACCACCGGGCGGCAATCAGCCCCAGCATTTT. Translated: CASSPPGGNQPQHF.

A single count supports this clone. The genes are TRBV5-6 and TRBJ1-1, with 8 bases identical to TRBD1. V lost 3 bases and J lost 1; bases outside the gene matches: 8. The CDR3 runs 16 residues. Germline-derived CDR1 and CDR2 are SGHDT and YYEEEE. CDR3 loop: CASSSRQGTENTEAFF. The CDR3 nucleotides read TGTGCCAGCAGCTCACGACAGGGGACGGAGAACACTGAAGCTTTCTTT.

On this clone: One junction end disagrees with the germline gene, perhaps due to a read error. This chain's CDR3 is CASSRDRGARCF. In DNA form, the CDR3 reads TGCGCCAGCAGTCGGGACAGGGGAGCCCGTTGCTTC. The V gene is TRBV4-3, the J gene TRBJ1-2, with 10 nucleotides matching TRBD1. This CDR3 has 12 amino acids. Germline lookup yields CDR1 LGHNA and CDR2 YSLEER.

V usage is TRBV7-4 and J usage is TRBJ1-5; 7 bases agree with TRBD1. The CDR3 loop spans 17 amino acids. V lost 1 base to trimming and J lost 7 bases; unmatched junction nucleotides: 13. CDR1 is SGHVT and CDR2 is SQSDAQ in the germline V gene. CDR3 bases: TGTGCCAGCAGCTTAGTAGGGGGACGACAGGGCGGGCAGCCCCAGCATTTT. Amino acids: CASSLVGGRQGGQPQHF.

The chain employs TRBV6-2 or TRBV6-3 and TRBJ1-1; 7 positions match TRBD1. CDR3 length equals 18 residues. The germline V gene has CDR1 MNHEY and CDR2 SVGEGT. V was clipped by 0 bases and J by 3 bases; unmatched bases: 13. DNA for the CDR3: TGTGCCAGCAGTTACTCGACTCGCCCACAGGGGAAGGACACTGAAGCTTTCTTT. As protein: CASSYSTRPQGKDTEAFF.

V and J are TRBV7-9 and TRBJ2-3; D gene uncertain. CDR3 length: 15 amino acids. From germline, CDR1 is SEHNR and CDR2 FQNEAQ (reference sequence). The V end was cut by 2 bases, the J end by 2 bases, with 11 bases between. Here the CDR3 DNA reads TGTGCCAGCAGCTTAAATGCGGCTCCCACAGATACGCAGTATTTT. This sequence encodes CASSLNAAPTDTQYF.

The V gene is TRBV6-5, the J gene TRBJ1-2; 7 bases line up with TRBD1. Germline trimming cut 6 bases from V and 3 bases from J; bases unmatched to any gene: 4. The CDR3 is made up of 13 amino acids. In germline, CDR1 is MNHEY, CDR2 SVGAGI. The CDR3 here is CASRIGTDYGYTF. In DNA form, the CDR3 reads TGTGCCAGCAGAATAGGGACAGACTATGGCTACACCTTC.

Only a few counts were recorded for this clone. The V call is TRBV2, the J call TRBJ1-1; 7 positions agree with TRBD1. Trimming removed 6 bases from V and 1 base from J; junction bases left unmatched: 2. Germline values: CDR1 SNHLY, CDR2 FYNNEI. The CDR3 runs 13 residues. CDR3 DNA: TGTGCCAGCAGAAGGACAGGGAACACTGAAGCTTTCTTT. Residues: CASRRTGNTEAFF.

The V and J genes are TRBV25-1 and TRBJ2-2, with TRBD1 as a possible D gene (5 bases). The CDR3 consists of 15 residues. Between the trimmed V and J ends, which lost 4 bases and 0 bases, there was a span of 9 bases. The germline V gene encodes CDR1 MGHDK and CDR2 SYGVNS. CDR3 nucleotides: TGTGCCAGCAGTGTTACAGGACCGAACACCGGGGAGCTGTTTTTT. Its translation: CASSVTGPNTGELFF.